This T cell receptor (beta chain) was recovered during a study of T cell repertoires in cytomegalovirus infection. Across the whole study: Recently identified HLA-C-restricted CMV epitopes were among the peptides used. Indicated by public TCR beta signatures were CMV infection and matching HLA type.

The CDR3 consists of 13 residues. Germline CDR1 and CDR2: SNHLY and FYNNEI. V shed 8 bases, J shed 3 bases, and the junction held 3 bases outside the gene matches. TCRdb called the reads again in MiXCR, with one record for every CDR3 protein. The table lists fewer than 950,000 distinct CDR3 sequences, 32% of them singletons, with roughly 12% in the top ten. Study-wide results and limits: What dominated the ex vivo response were HLA-C-restricted CMV-specific TCR beta clonotypes.

With regard to this clonotype: The antigen is not known.

The genes are TRBV2 and TRBJ1-5; TRBD1 matches at 8 bases. Material: cultured CD8+ T cells from PBMCs, obtained from culture after CMV antigen stimulation. The TCR originated in a human donor in good health (CMV status not recorded). Some clones in this sample may be carry-over from other donors' samples. Here the CDR3 DNA reads TGTGCCAGCTGGGACAGGAACAATCAGCCCCAGCATTTT. Its translation is CASWDRNNQPQHF.